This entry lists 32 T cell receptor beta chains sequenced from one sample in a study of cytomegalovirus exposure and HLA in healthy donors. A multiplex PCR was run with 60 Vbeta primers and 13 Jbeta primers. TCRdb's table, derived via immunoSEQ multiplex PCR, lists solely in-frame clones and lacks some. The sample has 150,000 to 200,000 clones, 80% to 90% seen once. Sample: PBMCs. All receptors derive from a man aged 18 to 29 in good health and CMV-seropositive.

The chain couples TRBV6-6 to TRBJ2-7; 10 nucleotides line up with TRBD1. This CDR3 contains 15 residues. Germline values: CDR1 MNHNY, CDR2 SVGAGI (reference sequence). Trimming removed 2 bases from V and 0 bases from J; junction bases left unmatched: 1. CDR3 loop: CASSYGTGVSYEQYF. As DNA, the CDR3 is TGTGCCAGCAGTTACGGGACAGGGGTCTCCTACGAGCAGTACTTC.

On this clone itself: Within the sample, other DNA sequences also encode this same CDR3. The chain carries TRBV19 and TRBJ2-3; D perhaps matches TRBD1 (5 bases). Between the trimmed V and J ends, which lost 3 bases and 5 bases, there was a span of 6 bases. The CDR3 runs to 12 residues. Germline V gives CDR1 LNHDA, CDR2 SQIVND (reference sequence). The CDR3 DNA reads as TGTGCCAGTAGTATTAGGGGAGATACGCAGTATTTT. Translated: CASSIRGDTQYF.

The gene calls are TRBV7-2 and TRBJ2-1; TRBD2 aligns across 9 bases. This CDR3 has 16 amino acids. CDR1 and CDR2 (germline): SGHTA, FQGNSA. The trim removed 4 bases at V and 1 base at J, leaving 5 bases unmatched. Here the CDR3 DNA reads TGTGCCAGCAGCTCCCTAGCGGGGATGTCCTACAATGAGCAGTTCTTC. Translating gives CASSSLAGMSYNEQFF. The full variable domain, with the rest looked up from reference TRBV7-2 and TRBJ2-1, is GAGVSQSPSNKVTEKGKDVELRCDPISGHTALYWYRQSLGQGLEFLIYFQGNSAPDKSGLPSDRFSAERTGGSVSTLTIQRTQQEDSAVYLCASSSLAGMSYNEQFFGPGTRLTVL.

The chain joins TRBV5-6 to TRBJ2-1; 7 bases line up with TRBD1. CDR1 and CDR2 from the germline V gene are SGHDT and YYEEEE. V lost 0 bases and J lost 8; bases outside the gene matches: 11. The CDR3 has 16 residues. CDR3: CASSLGPRGGFDEQFF. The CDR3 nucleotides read TGTGCCAGCAGCTTGGGTCCTCGAGGGGGCTTCGATGAGCAGTTCTTC.

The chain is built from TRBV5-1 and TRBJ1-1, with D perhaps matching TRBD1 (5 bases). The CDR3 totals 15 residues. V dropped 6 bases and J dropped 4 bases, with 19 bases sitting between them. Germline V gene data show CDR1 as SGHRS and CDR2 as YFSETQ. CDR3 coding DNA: TGCGCCAGCACCCCGAAGGCAGGGTCGGTCACTGAAGCTTTCTTT. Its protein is CASTPKAGSVTEAFF.

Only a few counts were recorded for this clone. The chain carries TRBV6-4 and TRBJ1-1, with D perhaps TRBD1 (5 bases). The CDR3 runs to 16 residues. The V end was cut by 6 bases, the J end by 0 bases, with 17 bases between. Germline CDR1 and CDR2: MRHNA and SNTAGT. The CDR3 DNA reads TGTGCCAGCAGCCCAGGGTGGGGGGTTTTGAACACTGAAGCTTTCTTT. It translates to CASSPGWGVLNTEAFF.

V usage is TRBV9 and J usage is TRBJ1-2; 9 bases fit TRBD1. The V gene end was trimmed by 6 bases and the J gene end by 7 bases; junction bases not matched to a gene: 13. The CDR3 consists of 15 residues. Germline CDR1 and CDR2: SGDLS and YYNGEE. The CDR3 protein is CASTKTQQGAVGYTF. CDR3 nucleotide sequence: TGTGCCAGCACCAAGACGCAACAGGGGGCGGTTGGCTACACCTTC.

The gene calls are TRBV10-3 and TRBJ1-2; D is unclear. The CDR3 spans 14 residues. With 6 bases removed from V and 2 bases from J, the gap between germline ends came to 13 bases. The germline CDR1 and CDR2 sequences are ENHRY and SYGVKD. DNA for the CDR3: TGTGCCATCAGCTATTTAGACGGGAACTATGGCTACACCTTC. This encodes CAISYLDGNYGYTF.

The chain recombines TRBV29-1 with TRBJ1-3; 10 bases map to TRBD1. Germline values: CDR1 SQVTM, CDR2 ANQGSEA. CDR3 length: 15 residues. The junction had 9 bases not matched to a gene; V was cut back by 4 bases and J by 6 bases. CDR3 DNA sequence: TGCAGCGTTGTTGTCCCCGGGACAGGGGAAAACACCATATATTTT. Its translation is CSVVVPGTGENTIYF.

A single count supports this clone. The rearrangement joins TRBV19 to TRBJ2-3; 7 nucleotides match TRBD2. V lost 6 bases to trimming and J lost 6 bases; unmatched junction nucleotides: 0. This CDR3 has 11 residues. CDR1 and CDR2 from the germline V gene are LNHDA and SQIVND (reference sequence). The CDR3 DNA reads TGTGCCAGTAGAGCGGGGGATACGCAGTATTTT. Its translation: CASRAGDTQYF.

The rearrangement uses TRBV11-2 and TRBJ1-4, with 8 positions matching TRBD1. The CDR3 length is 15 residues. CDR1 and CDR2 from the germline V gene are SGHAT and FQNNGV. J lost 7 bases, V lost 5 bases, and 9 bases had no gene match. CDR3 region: CASSPGDRGGEKLFF. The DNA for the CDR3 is TGTGCCAGCAGCCCAGGTGACAGGGGAGGTGAAAAACTGTTTTTT.

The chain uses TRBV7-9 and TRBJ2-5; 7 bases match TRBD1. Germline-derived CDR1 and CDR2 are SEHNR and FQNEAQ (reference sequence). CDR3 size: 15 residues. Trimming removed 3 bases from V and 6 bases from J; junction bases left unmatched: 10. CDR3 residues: CASSFSGQVRQTQYF. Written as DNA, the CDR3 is TGTGCCAGCAGCTTTTCCGGACAGGTTAGGCAGACCCAGTACTTC.

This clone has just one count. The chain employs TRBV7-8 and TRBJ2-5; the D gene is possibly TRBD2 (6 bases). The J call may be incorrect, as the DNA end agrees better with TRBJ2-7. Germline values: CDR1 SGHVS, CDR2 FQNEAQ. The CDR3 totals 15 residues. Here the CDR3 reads CASSLPRGTSYEQYF. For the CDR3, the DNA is TGTGCCAGCAGCCTGCCCCGCGGGACTTCCTACGAGCAGTACTTC.

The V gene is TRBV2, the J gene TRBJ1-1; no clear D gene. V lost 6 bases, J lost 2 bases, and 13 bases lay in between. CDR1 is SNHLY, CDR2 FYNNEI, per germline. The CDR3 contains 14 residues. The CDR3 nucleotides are TGTGCCAGCAGCCTTACCACACCCAACACTGAAGCTTTCTTT. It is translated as CASSLTTPNTEAFF. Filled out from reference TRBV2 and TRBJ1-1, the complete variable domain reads EPEVTQTPSHQVTQMGQEVILRCVPISNHLYFYWYRQILGQKVEFLVSFYNNEISEKSEIFDDQFSVERPDGSNFTLKIRSTKLEDSAMYFCASSLTTPNTEAFFGQGTRLTVV.

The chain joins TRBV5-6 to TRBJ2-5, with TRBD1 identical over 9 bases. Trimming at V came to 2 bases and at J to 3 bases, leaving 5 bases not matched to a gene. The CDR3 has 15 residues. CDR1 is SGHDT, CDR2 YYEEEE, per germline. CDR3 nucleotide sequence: TGTGCCAGCAGCTTTAGGGGGACAGGGAAAGAGACCCAGTACTTC. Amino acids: CASSFRGTGKETQYF.

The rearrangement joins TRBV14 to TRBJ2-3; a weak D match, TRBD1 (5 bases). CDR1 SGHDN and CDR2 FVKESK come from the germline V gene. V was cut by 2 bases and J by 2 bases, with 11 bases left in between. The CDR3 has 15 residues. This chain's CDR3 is CASSQPTDNTDTQYF. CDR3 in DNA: TGTGCCAGCAGCCAACCCACGGACAACACAGATACGCAGTATTTT.

DNA for the CDR3: TGTGCCAGCAGCCAATCCAGCGGGGGGGTTTTAGATACGCAGTATTTT. Translation: CASSQSSGGVLDTQYF. The J gene is TRBJ2-3, the V gene TRBV4-2; 10 bases map to TRBD2. Germline values: CDR1 LGHNA, CDR2 YNFKEQ. The CDR3 length is 16 residues. Trimming cost V 2 bases and J 5 bases; bases outside gene matches: 7.

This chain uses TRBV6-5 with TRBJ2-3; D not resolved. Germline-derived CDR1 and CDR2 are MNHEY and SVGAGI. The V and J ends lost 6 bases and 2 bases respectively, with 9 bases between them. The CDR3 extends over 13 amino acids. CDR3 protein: CASSRTITDTQYF. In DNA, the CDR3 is TGTGCCAGCAGCCGCACAATCACAGATACGCAGTATTTT.

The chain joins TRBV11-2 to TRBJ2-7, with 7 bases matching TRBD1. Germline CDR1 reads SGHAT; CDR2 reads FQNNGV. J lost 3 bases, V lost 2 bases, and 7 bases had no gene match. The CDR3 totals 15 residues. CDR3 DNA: TGTGCCAGCAGCTTACGAGGGACAGATGACTACGAGCAGTACTTC. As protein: CASSLRGTDDYEQYF.

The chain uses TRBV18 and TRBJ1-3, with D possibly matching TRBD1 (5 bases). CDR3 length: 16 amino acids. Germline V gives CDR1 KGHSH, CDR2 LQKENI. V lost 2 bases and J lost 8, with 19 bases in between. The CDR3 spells CASSPGPRGNEYTIYF. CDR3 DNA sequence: TGTGCCAGCTCACCAGGACCGCGGGGGAACGAATACACCATATATTTT. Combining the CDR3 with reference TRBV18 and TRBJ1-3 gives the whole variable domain NAGVMQNPRHLVRRRGQEARLRCSPMKGHSHVYWYRQLPEEGLKFMVYLQKENIIDESGMPKERFSAEFPKEGPSILRIQQVVRGDSAAYFCASSPGPRGNEYTIYFGEGSWLTVV.

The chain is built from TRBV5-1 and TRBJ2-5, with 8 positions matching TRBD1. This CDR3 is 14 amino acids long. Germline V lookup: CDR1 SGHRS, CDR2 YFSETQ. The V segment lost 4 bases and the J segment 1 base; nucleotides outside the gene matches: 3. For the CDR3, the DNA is TGCGCCAGCAGCGAGGGGACAGGCCAAGAGACCCAGTACTTC. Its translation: CASSEGTGQETQYF.

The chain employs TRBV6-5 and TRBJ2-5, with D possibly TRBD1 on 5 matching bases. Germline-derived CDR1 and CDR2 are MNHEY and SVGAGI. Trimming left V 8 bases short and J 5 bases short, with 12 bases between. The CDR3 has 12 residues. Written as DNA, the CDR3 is TGTGCCAGCCGAACAGGTCAGGAGACCCAGTACTTC. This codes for CASRTGQETQYF.

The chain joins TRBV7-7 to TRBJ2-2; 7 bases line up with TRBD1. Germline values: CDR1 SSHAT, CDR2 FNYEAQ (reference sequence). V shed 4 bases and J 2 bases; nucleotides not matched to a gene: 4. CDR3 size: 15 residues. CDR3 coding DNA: TGTGCCAGCAGCTCAAGGGACAGCAACACCGGGGAGCTGTTTTTT. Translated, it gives CASSSRDSNTGELFF.

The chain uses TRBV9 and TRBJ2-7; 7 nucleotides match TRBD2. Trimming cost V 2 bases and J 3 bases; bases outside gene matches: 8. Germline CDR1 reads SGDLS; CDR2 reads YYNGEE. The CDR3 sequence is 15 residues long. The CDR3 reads CASSVRSGVIYEQYF. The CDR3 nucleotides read TGTGCCAGCAGCGTTAGGAGCGGGGTAATCTACGAGCAGTACTTC.

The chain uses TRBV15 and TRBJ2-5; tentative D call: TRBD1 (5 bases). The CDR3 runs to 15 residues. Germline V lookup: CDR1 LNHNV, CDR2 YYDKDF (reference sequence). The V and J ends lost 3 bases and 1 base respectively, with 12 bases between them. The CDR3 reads CATSRPGQFQETQYF. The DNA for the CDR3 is TGTGCCACCAGCAGGCCCGGACAATTCCAAGAGACCCAGTACTTC.

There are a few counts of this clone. The CDR3, as DNA: TGTGCCAGTAGAGCCGACAGGAACACTGAAGCTTTCTTT. It translates to CASRADRNTEAFF. V gene TRBV19 combines with J gene TRBJ1-1; maybe TRBD1 (5 bases). V dropped 6 bases and J dropped 1 base, with 9 bases sitting between them. The germline V gene encodes CDR1 LNHDA and CDR2 SQIVND (reference sequence). There are 13 residues in the CDR3.

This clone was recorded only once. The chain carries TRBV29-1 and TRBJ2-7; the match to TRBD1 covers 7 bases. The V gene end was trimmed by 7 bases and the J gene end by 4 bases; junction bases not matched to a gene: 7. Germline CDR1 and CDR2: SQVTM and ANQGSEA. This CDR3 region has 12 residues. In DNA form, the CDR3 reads TGCAGCGCCGGGACAGAGAGTTACGAGCAGTACTTC. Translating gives CSAGTESYEQYF.

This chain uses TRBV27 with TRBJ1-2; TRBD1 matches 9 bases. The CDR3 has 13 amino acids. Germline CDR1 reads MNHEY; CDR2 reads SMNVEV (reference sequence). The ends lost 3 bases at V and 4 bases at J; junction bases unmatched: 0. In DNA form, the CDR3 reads TGTGCCAGCAGTTTGGGACAGGGCTATGGCTACACCTTC. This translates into CASSLGQGYGYTF.

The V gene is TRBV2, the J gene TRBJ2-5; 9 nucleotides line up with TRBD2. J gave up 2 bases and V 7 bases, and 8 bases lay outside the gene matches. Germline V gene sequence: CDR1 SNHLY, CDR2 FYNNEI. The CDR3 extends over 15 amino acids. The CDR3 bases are TGTGCCAGCAAGGGCGCTAGCGGGGTACAAGAGACCCAGTACTTC. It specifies CASKGASGVQETQYF.

In DNA, the CDR3 is TGTGCCAGCAGCTTTAGCGGGGCGCTCTCCTACAATGAGCAGTTCTTC. It specifies CASSFSGALSYNEQFF. V is TRBV5-6 and J is TRBJ2-1; 8 bases fit TRBD2. Looked up from germline, CDR1 is SGHDT and CDR2 is YYEEEE. The CDR3 extends over 16 amino acids. Trimming took 2 bases from V and 0 from J; bases not matched to a gene: 4.

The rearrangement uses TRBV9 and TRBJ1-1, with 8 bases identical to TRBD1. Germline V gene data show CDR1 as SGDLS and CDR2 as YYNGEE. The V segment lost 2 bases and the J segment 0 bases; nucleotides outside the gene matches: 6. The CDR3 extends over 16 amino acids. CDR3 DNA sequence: TGTGCCAGCAGCGTTGGGCCGGACAGGGTGAACACTGAAGCTTTCTTT. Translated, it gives CASSVGPDRVNTEAFF. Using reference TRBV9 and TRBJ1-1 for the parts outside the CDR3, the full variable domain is DSGVTQTPKHLITATGQRVTLRCSPRSGDLSVYWYQQSLDQGLQFLIQYYNGEERAKGNILERFSAQQFPDLHSELNLSSLELGDSALYFCASSVGPDRVNTEAFFGQGTRLTVV.

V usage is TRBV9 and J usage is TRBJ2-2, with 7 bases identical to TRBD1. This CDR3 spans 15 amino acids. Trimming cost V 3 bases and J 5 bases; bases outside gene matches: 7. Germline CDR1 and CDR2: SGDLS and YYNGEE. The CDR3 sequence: CASSGRTGWTGELFF. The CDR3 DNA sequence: TGTGCCAGCAGCGGGCGGACAGGTTGGACCGGGGAGCTGTTTTTT.